Listed below are T cell receptor beta chains from one sample, sequenced in a study of blood T cells in healthy people across ages. In TCRdb, the 5' RACE reads were re-called with MiXCR into one record per CDR3 protein. The sample contains 850,000 to 950,000 distinct CDR3 sequences, around 30% of which appear only once. Sequenced input: blood. The source is a woman older than 75 in good health. Both conserved end residues are part of each CDR3. Fields, in order: V gene, J gene, clone size, D gene, CDR3 protein, CDR3 DNA. A D gene is named only where the DNA matches it firmly. Rows may omit the clone size; those that give it use once, few, many or a size class.

v_call: TRBV7-8; j_call: TRBJ2-5; clone_size: few; d_call: TRBD1; cdr3_aa: CASSPLTGGETQYF; cdr3_nt: TGTGCCAGCAGCCCCTTGACAGGGGGCGAGACCCAGTACTTC
v_call: TRBV30; j_call: TRBJ2-1; clone_size: many; d_call: TRBD2; cdr3_aa: CAWSSGTSGGGEQFF; cdr3_nt: TGTGCCTGGAGTTCCGGGACTAGCGGGGGGGGTGAGCAGTTCTTC
v_call: TRBV2; j_call: TRBJ2-7; clone_size: once; d_call: TRBD2; cdr3_aa: CASVDWGGWRKQYF; cdr3_nt: TGTGCCAGCGTAGACTGGGGGGGATGGCGCAAGCAGTACTTC
v_call: TRBV30; j_call: TRBJ1-2; clone_size: few; d_call: TRBD1; cdr3_aa: CAWSLTGPDGYTF; cdr3_nt: TGTGCCTGGAGCCTGACAGGGCCGGACGGCTACACCTTC
v_call: TRBV30; j_call: TRBJ1-2; clone_size: many; d_call: -; cdr3_aa: CAWSWFGSSGYTF; cdr3_nt: TGTGCCTGGAGTTGGTTCGGCAGTTCGGGCTACACCTTC
v_call: TRBV3-1; j_call: TRBJ2-7; clone_size: few; d_call: -; cdr3_aa: CASSQEAPGSHEQYF; cdr3_nt: TGTGCCAGCAGCCAAGAAGCCCCAGGGTCCCACGAGCAGTACTTC
v_call: TRBV10-1; j_call: TRBJ2-6; clone_size: many; d_call: -; cdr3_aa: CASSEGPSGANVLTF; cdr3_nt: TGCGCCAGCAGTGAAGGGCCCTCTGGGGCCAACGTCCTGACTTTC
v_call: TRBV3-1; j_call: TRBJ2-3; clone_size: many; d_call: -; cdr3_aa: CASSPPSADTQYF; cdr3_nt: TGTGCCAGCAGCCCCCCGAGTGCAGATACGCAGTATTTT
v_call: TRBV7-2; j_call: TRBJ2-1; clone_size: many; d_call: -; cdr3_aa: CASSSRRSVAYNEQFF; cdr3_nt: TGTGCCAGCAGCTCACGCCGTAGCGTAGCCTACAATGAGCAGTTCTTC
v_call: TRBV12-3/TRBV12-4; j_call: TRBJ1-1; clone_size: -; d_call: TRBD1; cdr3_aa: CASSSRQGSGEAFF; cdr3_nt: TGTGCCAGCAGTTCGAGACAGGGATCGGGTGAAGCTTTCTTT
v_call: TRBV7-9; j_call: TRBJ1-2; clone_size: many; d_call: -; cdr3_aa: CASSPPLRLGYGYTF; cdr3_nt: TGTGCCAGCAGCCCTCCCCTAAGACTGGGCTATGGCTACACCTTC
v_call: TRBV20-1; j_call: TRBJ2-7; clone_size: many; d_call: -; cdr3_aa: CSAWTENTYEQYF; cdr3_nt: TGCAGTGCTTGGACAGAGAATACCTACGAGCAGTACTTC
v_call: TRBV5-1; j_call: TRBJ1-1; clone_size: few; d_call: TRBD1; cdr3_aa: CASSGGTGAVGLNTEAFF; cdr3_nt: TGCGCCAGCAGCGGGGGGACAGGGGCCGTAGGGTTGAACACTGAAGCTTTCTTT
v_call: TRBV20-1; j_call: TRBJ2-1; clone_size: -; d_call: -; cdr3_aa: CSVLLGTAHNEQFF; cdr3_nt: TGCAGTGTCCTCCTCGGGACCGCCCACAATGAGCAGTTCTTC
v_call: TRBV15; j_call: TRBJ2-2; clone_size: few; d_call: -; cdr3_aa: CATSRDKGIGELFF; cdr3_nt: TGTGCCACCAGCAGAGATAAGGGAATCGGGGAGCTGTTTTTT
v_call: TRBV6-6; j_call: TRBJ1-3; clone_size: -; d_call: -; cdr3_aa: CASSYRTADIGNTIYF; cdr3_nt: TGTGCCAGCAGTTACAGGACAGCTGATATTGGAAACACCATATATTTT
v_call: TRBV11-2; j_call: TRBJ2-2; clone_size: -; d_call: -; cdr3_aa: CASSPRTVAGELFF; cdr3_nt: TGTGCCAGCAGCCCCCGGACCGTGGCGGGGGAGCTGTTTTTT
v_call: TRBV29-1; j_call: TRBJ1-4; clone_size: -; d_call: -; cdr3_aa: CSVSGPAPNEKLFF; cdr3_nt: TGCAGCGTCTCGGGGCCCGCTCCTAATGAAAAACTGTTTTTT
v_call: TRBV6-2/TRBV6-3; j_call: TRBJ1-5; clone_size: few; d_call: -; cdr3_aa: CASSLPLYQPQHF; cdr3_nt: TGTGCCAGCAGTTTACCTCTTTATCAGCCCCAGCATTTT
v_call: TRBV7-2; j_call: TRBJ2-7; clone_size: few; d_call: TRBD2; cdr3_aa: CASSQMLAGLSQQYF; cdr3_nt: TGTGCCAGCAGCCAGATGCTAGCGGGGTTGAGTCAGCAGTACTTC
v_call: TRBV15; j_call: TRBJ2-2; clone_size: many; d_call: -; cdr3_aa: CATSLPNTGELFF; cdr3_nt: TGTGCCACCAGCTTACCGAACACCGGGGAGCTGTTTTTT
v_call: TRBV9; j_call: TRBJ1-5; clone_size: many; d_call: -; cdr3_aa: CASSPSGIVNQPQHF; cdr3_nt: TGTGCCAGCAGCCCCTCAGGGATAGTCAATCAGCCCCAGCATTTT
v_call: TRBV7-9; j_call: TRBJ2-7; clone_size: -; d_call: -; cdr3_aa: CASSSYTLRDPSYEQYF; cdr3_nt: TGTGCCAGCAGCTCCTACACACTCCGGGACCCCTCGTACGAGCAGTACTTC
v_call: TRBV4-2; j_call: TRBJ1-5; clone_size: few; d_call: TRBD1; cdr3_aa: CASSQKKPGPDRGNQPQHF; cdr3_nt: TGTGCCAGCAGCCAAAAAAAACCGGGGCCCGACAGGGGGAATCAGCCCCAGCATTTT
v_call: TRBV6-5; j_call: TRBJ1-2; clone_size: -; d_call: TRBD1; cdr3_aa: CASNSGGSSSRSGYTF; cdr3_nt: TGTGCCAGCAACTCAGGGGGCTCCTCATCCCGGAGTGGCTACACCTTC
v_call: TRBV7-2; j_call: TRBJ1-1; clone_size: -; d_call: -; cdr3_aa: CASSLAPGGSRLNTEAFF; cdr3_nt: TGTGCCAGCAGCTTAGCGCCGGGGGGCTCAAGGTTGAACACTGAAGCTTTCTTT
v_call: TRBV2; j_call: TRBJ2-1; clone_size: -; d_call: TRBD2; cdr3_aa: CASSFSGEPYNEQFF; cdr3_nt: TGTGCCAGCAGTTTTAGCGGGGAGCCTTACAATGAGCAGTTCTTC
v_call: TRBV7-2; j_call: TRBJ2-7; clone_size: many; d_call: TRBD1; cdr3_aa: CASSEWDSRYEQYF; cdr3_nt: TGTGCCAGCAGCGAATGGGACAGTCGCTACGAGCAGTACTTC
v_call: TRBV20-1; j_call: TRBJ2-3; clone_size: -; d_call: TRBD2; cdr3_aa: CSAQLRSGDTDTQYF; cdr3_nt: TGCAGTGCTCAGCTACGTAGCGGGGACACAGATACGCAGTATTTT
v_call: TRBV7-9; j_call: TRBJ1-2; clone_size: once; d_call: -; cdr3_aa: CASSKAQSPVYYGHTF; cdr3_nt: TGTGCCAGCAGCAAAGCGCAGAGCCCGGTTTATTATGGCCACACCTTC
v_call: TRBV9; j_call: TRBJ2-1; clone_size: many; d_call: -; cdr3_aa: CASSVVGTGTYNEQFF; cdr3_nt: TGTGCCAGCAGCGTAGTTGGGACGGGAACCTACAATGAGCAGTTCTTC
v_call: TRBV10-3; j_call: TRBJ2-5; clone_size: -; d_call: -; cdr3_aa: CAISESTLSLGYQETQYF; cdr3_nt: TGTGCCATCAGTGAGTCGACCTTGTCTTTGGGGTACCAAGAGACCCAGTACTTC
v_call: TRBV12-3/TRBV12-4; j_call: TRBJ2-3; clone_size: -; d_call: -; cdr3_aa: CASSLRGGRTGLADAEYF; cdr3_nt: TGTGCCAGCAGTTTAAGAGGTGGGAGGACAGGTTTAGCAGATGCGGAGTATTTT
v_call: TRBV4-3; j_call: TRBJ2-7; clone_size: -; d_call: -; cdr3_aa: CASSQLVGRYNEQYF; cdr3_nt: TGCGCCAGCAGCCAACTAGTGGGCAGGTACAATGAGCAGTACTTC
v_call: TRBV5-1; j_call: TRBJ2-2; clone_size: -; d_call: -; cdr3_aa: CASSPTQGSGELFF; cdr3_nt: TGCGCCAGCAGCCCTACTCAGGGGTCCGGGGAGCTGTTTTTT
v_call: TRBV5-1; j_call: TRBJ1-1; clone_size: -; d_call: -; cdr3_aa: CASSSTDNTEAFF; cdr3_nt: TGCGCCAGCAGCTCGACAGATAACACTGAAGCTTTCTTT
v_call: TRBV7-9; j_call: TRBJ2-7; clone_size: many; d_call: -; cdr3_aa: CASSLGSPVGYF; cdr3_nt: TGTGCCAGCAGCTTAGGTAGCCCGGTCGGGTACTTC
v_call: TRBV12-5; j_call: TRBJ2-7; clone_size: once; d_call: TRBD1; cdr3_aa: CASGLAIGTGNNEQYF; cdr3_nt: TGTGCTAGTGGTTTGGCAATCGGGACAGGGAACAATGAGCAGTACTTC
v_call: TRBV5-5; j_call: TRBJ2-1; clone_size: few; d_call: TRBD1; cdr3_aa: CASSLRSPGQGNEQFF; cdr3_nt: TGTGCCAGCAGCCTAAGGTCCCCGGGACAGGGAAATGAGCAGTTCTTC
v_call: TRBV20-1; j_call: TRBJ1-5; clone_size: few; d_call: -; cdr3_aa: CSARGRKGVLGNQPQHF; cdr3_nt: TGCAGTGCTAGAGGTCGGAAGGGGGTTTTGGGCAATCAGCCCCAGCATTTT
v_call: TRBV20-1; j_call: TRBJ2-2; clone_size: many; d_call: -; cdr3_aa: CSARGDTGELFF; cdr3_nt: TGCAGTGCTAGAGGAGATACCGGGGAGCTGTTTTTT
v_call: TRBV4-2; j_call: TRBJ2-2; clone_size: few; d_call: -; cdr3_aa: CASSQEQGPGELFF; cdr3_nt: TGTGCCAGCAGCCAAGAGCAGGGGCCCGGGGAGCTGTTTTTT
v_call: TRBV2; j_call: TRBJ2-1; clone_size: few; d_call: TRBD1; cdr3_aa: CASRRQGAVYNEQFF; cdr3_nt: TGTGCCAGCAGGCGACAGGGGGCGGTCTACAATGAGCAGTTCTTC
v_call: TRBV5-1; j_call: TRBJ1-1; clone_size: -; d_call: -; cdr3_aa: CASSWGFEAFF; cdr3_nt: TGCGCCAGCAGCTGGGGTTTTGAAGCTTTCTTT
v_call: TRBV6-6; j_call: TRBJ1-2; clone_size: -; d_call: -; cdr3_aa: CASSYLGLGLNYGYTF; cdr3_nt: TGTGCCAGCAGTTACCTCGGACTAGGGCTGAACTATGGCTACACCTTC
v_call: TRBV5-1; j_call: TRBJ1-3; clone_size: -; d_call: -; cdr3_aa: CASSLDRAGNTIYF; cdr3_nt: TGCGCCAGCAGCTTGGACAGGGCTGGAAACACCATATATTTT
v_call: TRBV20-1; j_call: TRBJ2-5; clone_size: many; d_call: -; cdr3_aa: CSATDGKETQYF; cdr3_nt: TGCAGTGCAACCGACGGAAAAGAGACCCAGTACTTC
v_call: TRBV18; j_call: TRBJ2-1; clone_size: many; d_call: -; cdr3_aa: CASSPGERNEQFF; cdr3_nt: TGTGCCAGCTCACCGGGGGAAAGGAATGAGCAGTTCTTC
v_call: TRBV5-1; j_call: TRBJ1-1; clone_size: -; d_call: -; cdr3_aa: CASSEDSTGKTEAFF; cdr3_nt: TGCGCCAGCAGCGAGGACTCAACAGGGAAAACTGAAGCTTTCTTT
v_call: TRBV4-3; j_call: TRBJ2-1; clone_size: many; d_call: TRBD2; cdr3_aa: CASSQGVTSGGVNEQFF; cdr3_nt: TGCGCCAGCAGCCAAGGAGTGACTAGCGGGGGGGTCAATGAGCAGTTCTTC
v_call: TRBV5-1; j_call: TRBJ2-5; clone_size: many; d_call: TRBD2; cdr3_aa: CASSPPSGGSQETQYF; cdr3_nt: TGCGCCAGCAGCCCTCCCAGCGGGGGATCCCAAGAGACCCAGTACTTC
v_call: TRBV10-3; j_call: TRBJ1-3; clone_size: -; d_call: TRBD1; cdr3_aa: CAISLDRAGNTIYF; cdr3_nt: TGTGCCATCAGTCTTGACAGGGCTGGAAACACCATATATTTT
v_call: TRBV29-1; j_call: TRBJ1-3; clone_size: -; d_call: TRBD1; cdr3_aa: CSVSLGTGSNTIYF; cdr3_nt: TGCAGCGTTTCACTCGGGACAGGTTCAAACACCATATATTTT
v_call: TRBV5-5; j_call: TRBJ2-5; clone_size: many; d_call: -; cdr3_aa: CASSLDRLEETQYF; cdr3_nt: TGTGCCAGCAGCTTGGACAGATTAGAAGAGACCCAGTACTTC
v_call: TRBV4-2; j_call: TRBJ2-5; clone_size: many; d_call: -; cdr3_aa: CASSQDGGTVVETQYF; cdr3_nt: TGTGCCAGCAGCCAAGATGGAGGGACCGTGGTAGAGACCCAGTACTTC
v_call: TRBV18; j_call: TRBJ1-3; clone_size: once; d_call: TRBD1; cdr3_aa: CASSPRQSGQGTAGNTIYF; cdr3_nt: TGTGCCAGCTCACCAAGGCAATCGGGACAGGGAACGGCTGGAAACACCATATATTTT
v_call: TRBV20-1; j_call: TRBJ1-2; clone_size: -; d_call: -; cdr3_aa: CSASQGRLIGYTF; cdr3_nt: TGCAGTGCTAGTCAGGGCAGATTAATTGGCTACACCTTC
v_call: TRBV6-2/TRBV6-3; j_call: TRBJ2-5; clone_size: -; d_call: -; cdr3_aa: CASQGRRETQYF; cdr3_nt: TGTGCCAGTCAGGGACGGAGGGAGACCCAGTACTTC